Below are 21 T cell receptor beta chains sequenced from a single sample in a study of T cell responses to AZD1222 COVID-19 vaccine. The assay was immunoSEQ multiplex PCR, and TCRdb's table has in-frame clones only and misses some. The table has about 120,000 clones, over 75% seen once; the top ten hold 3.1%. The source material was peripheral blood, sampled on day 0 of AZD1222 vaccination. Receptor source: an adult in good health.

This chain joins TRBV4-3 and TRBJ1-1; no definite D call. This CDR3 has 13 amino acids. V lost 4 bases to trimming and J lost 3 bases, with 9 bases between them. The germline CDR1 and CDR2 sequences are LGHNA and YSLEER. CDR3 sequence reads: CASSLGGDTEAFF. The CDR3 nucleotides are TGCGCCAGCAGCCTAGGTGGGGACACTGAAGCTTTCTTT.

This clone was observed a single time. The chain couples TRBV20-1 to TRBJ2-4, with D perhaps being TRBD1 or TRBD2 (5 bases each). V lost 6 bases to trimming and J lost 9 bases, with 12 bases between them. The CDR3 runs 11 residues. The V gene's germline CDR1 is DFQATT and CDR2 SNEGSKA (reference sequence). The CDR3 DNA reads TGCAGTGCGGCCGGGACGATCATTCAGTACTTC. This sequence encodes CSAAGTIIQYF.

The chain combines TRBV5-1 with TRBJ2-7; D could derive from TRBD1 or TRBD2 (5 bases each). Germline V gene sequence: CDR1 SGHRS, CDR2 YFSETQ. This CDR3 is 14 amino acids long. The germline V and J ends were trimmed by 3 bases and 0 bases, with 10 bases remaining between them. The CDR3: CASSWRTSSYEQYF. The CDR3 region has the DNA TGCGCCAGCAGCTGGAGGACAAGCTCCTACGAGCAGTACTTC.

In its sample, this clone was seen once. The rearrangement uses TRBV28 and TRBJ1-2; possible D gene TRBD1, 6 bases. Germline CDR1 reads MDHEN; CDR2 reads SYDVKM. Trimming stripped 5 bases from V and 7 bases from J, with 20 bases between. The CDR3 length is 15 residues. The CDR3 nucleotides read TGTGCCAGCAGTCAGTACAGGGCACAACCGAGTGGCTACACCTTC. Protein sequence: CASSQYRAQPSGYTF.

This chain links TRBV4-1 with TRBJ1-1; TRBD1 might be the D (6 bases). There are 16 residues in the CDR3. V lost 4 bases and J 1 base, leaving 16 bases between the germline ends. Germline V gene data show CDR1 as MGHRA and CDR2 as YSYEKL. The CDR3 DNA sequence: TGCGCCAGCAGCCCCCTACCGGGACAACCGAACACTGAAGCTTTCTTT. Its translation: CASSPLPGQPNTEAFF.

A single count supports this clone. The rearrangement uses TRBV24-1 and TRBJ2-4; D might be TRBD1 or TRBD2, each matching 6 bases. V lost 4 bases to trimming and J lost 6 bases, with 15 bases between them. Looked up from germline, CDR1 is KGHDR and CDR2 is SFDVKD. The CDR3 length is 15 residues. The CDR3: CATSEGGRLGNIQYF. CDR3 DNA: TGTGCCACCAGTGAGGGGGGCCGGCTGGGAAACATTCAGTACTTC.

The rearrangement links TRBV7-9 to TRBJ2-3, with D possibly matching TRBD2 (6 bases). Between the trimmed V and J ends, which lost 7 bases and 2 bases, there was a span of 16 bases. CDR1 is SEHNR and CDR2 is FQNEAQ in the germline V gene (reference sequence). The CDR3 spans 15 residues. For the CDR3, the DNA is TGTGCCAGCATCCGAACGGGACTTGACACAGATACGCAGTATTTT. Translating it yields CASIRTGLDTDTQYF.

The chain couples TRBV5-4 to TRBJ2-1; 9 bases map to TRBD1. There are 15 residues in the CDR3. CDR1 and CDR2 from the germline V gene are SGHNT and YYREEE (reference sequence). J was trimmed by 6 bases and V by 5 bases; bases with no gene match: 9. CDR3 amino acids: CASRRGTGPPNEQFF. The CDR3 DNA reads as TGTGCCAGCAGGCGCGGGACAGGGCCCCCCAATGAGCAGTTCTTC. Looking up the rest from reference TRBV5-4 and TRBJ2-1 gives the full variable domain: ETGVTQSPTHLIKTRGQQVTLRCSSQSGHNTVSWYQQALGQGPQFIFQYYREEENGRGNFPPRFSGLQFPNYSSELNVNALELDDSALYLCASRRGTGPPNEQFFGPGTRLTVL.

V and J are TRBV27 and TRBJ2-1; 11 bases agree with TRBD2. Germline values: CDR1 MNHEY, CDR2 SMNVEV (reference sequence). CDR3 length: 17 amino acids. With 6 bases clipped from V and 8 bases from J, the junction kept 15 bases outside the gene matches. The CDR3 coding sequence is TGTGCCAGCAGCGGTACTAGCGGGAGAATATTATTACATGAGCAGTTCTTC. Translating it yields CASSGTSGRILLHEQFF.

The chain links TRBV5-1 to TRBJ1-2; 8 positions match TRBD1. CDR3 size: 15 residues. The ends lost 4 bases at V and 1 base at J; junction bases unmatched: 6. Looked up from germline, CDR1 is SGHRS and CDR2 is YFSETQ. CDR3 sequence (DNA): TGCGCCAGCAGCCCCCGGACAGGGTTTAACTATGGCTACACCTTC. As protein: CASSPRTGFNYGYTF. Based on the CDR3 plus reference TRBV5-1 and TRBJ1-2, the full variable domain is KAGVTQTPRYLIKTRGQQVTLSCSPISGHRSVSWYQQTPGQGLQFLFEYFSETQRNKGNFPGRFSGRQFSNSRSEMNVSTLELGDSALYLCASSPRTGFNYGYTFGSGTRLTVV.

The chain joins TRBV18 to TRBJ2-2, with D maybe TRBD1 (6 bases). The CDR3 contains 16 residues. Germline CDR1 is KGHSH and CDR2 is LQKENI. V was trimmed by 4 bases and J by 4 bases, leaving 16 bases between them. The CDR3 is CASSLSQGQGTGELFF. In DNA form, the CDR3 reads TGTGCCAGCTCACTCTCGCAGGGACAAGGCACCGGGGAGCTGTTTTTT.

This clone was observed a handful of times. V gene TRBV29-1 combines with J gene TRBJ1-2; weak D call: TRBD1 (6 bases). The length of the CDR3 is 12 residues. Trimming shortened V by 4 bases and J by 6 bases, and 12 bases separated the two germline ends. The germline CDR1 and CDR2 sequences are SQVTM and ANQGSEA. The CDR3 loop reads CSVAVRGDGYTF. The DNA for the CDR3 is TGCAGCGTTGCGGTCAGGGGCGATGGCTACACCTTC.

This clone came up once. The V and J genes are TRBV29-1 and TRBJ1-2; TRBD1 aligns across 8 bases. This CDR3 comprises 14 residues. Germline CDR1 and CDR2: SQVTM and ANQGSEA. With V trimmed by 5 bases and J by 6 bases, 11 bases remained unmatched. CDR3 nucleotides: TGCAGCGTTTTGACGGACAGGGTAGGGCATGGCTACACCTTC. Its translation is CSVLTDRVGHGYTF.

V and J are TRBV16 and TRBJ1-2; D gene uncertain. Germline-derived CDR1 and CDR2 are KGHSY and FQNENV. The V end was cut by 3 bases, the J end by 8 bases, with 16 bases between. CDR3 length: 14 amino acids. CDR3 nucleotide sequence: TGTGCCAGCAGCCAGCTCAGTGAAGCGGGAGGCTACACCTTC. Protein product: CASSQLSEAGGYTF.

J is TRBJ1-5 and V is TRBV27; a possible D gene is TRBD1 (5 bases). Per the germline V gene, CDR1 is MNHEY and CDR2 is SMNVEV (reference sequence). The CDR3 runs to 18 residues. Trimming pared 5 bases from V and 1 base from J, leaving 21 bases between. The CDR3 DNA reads TGTGCCAGCAGTAGCAGGGTGCCTTTACCGGGAAGCAATCAGCCCCAGCATTTT. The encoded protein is CASSSRVPLPGSNQPQHF.

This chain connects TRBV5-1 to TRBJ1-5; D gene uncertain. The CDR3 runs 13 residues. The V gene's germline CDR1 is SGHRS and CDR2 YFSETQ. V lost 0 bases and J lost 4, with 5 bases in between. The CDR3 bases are TGCGCCAGCAGCTTGGACCAAAATCAGCCCCAGCATTTT. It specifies CASSLDQNQPQHF. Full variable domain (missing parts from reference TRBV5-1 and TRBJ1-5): KAGVTQTPRYLIKTRGQQVTLSCSPISGHRSVSWYQQTPGQGLQFLFEYFSETQRNKGNFPGRFSGRQFSNSRSEMNVSTLELGDSALYLCASSLDQNQPQHFGDGTRLSIL.

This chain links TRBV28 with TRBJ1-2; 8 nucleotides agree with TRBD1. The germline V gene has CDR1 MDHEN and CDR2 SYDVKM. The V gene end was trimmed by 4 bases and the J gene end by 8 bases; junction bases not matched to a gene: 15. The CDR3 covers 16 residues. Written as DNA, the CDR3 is TGTGCCAGCAGTTACTTTGTCGCCTTAGACAGGGGAGGCTACACCTTC. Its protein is CASSYFVALDRGGYTF.

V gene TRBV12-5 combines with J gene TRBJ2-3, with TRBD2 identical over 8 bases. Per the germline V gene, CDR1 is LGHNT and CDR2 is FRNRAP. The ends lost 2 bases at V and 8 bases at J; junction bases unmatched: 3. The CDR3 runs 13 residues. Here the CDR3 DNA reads TGTGCTAGTGGTTTGAGCGGGGGAGGTACGCAGTATTTT. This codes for CASGLSGGGTQYF.

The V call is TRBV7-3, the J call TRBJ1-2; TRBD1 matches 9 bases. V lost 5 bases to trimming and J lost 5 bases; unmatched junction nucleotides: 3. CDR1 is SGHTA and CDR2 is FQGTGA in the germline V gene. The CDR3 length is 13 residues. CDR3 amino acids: CASSGGQGYGYTF. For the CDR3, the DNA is TGTGCCAGCAGCGGGGGACAGGGTTATGGCTACACCTTC.

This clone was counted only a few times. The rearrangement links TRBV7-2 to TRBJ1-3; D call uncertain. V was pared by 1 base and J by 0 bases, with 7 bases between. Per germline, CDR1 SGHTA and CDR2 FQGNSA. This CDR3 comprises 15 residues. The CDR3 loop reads CASSLGALSGNTIYF. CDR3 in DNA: TGTGCCAGCAGCTTAGGAGCGCTCTCTGGAAACACCATATATTTT.

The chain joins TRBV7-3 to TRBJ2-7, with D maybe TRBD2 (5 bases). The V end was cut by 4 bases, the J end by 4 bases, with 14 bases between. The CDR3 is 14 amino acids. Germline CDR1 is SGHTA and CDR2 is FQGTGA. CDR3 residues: CASSSSGVQYEQYF. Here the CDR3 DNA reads TGTGCCAGCAGCTCGTCCGGGGTCCAGTACGAGCAGTACTTC.